These T cell receptor beta chains were read from a single sample in a study of Ad26.COV2.S vaccination and SARS-CoV-2 variants. The data were produced by immunoSEQ multiplex PCR, yet TCRdb's version contains in-frame clones alone and is incomplete. This sample has around 300,000 clones, with approximately 90% found just once. The sequences come from peripheral blood, collected in a trial of Ad26.COV2.S vaccine versus placebo. Every receptor here comes from a person between 18 and 59 years old who received the Ad26.COV2.S COVID-19 vaccine or a placebo. Each CDR3 is given with its conserved first and last residue. Fields, in order: J gene, D gene, V gene, clone size, CDR3 protein, CDR3 DNA. The D gene is left open where the match is weak. A row's size may be missing; if present it is once, few, many or a size class.

J: TRBJ2-5; D: -; V: TRBV24-1; size: -; CDR3: CATSGPNPLLEGMGAGETQYF; DNA: TGTGCCACCAGTGGCCCCAACCCCCTATTGGAGGGAATGGGGGCAGGCGAGACCCAGTACTTC
J: TRBJ2-1; D: -; V: TRBV7-3; size: -; CDR3: CASSLAGSYNEQFF; DNA: TGTGCCAGCAGCCTGGCGGGATCTTACAATGAGCAGTTCTTC
J: TRBJ1-1; D: -; V: TRBV20-1; size: -; CDR3: CSASRGGEAFF; DNA: TGCAGTGCTAGCAGGGGCGGTGAAGCTTTCTTT
J: TRBJ1-5; D: -; V: TRBV25-1; size: -; CDR3: CASSDGQARDQPQHF; DNA: TGTGCCAGCAGTGACGGTCAAGCGAGGGATCAGCCCCAGCATTTT
J: TRBJ2-2; D: TRBD1; V: TRBV6-5; size: -; CDR3: CASSYLTGGTGELFF; DNA: TGTGCCAGCAGTTACTTAACAGGGGGCACCGGGGAGCTGTTTTTT
J: TRBJ1-1; D: -; V: TRBV18; size: -; CDR3: CASSPDPPTVRTEAFF; DNA: TGTGCCAGCTCACCAGATCCTCCAACGGTCCGCACTGAAGCTTTCTTT
J: TRBJ1-4; D: TRBD1; V: TRBV3-1/TRBV3-2; size: -; CDR3: CASSFGQGLNEKLFF; DNA: TGTGCCAGCAGTTTTGGACAGGGGCTTAATGAAAAACTGTTTTTT
J: TRBJ2-7; D: -; V: TRBV25-1; size: -; CDR3: CASSDTPYEQYF; DNA: TGTGCCAGCAGTGACACCCCCTACGAGCAGTACTTC
J: TRBJ1-5; D: TRBD1; V: TRBV7-8; size: once; CDR3: CASSLGYRGRNQPQHF; DNA: TGTGCCAGCAGCTTGGGATACAGGGGACGGAATCAGCCCCAGCATTTT
J: TRBJ2-3; D: TRBD2; V: TRBV28; size: -; CDR3: CASSRTSGAAPDTQYF; DNA: TGTGCCAGCAGTCGGACTAGCGGGGCAGCGCCGGATACGCAGTATTTT
J: TRBJ2-1; D: TRBD2; V: TRBV2; size: -; CDR3: CASSEPTSGQNEQFF; DNA: TGTGCCAGCAGTGAACCGACTAGCGGACAGAATGAGCAGTTCTTC
J: TRBJ2-1; D: -; V: TRBV19; size: -; CDR3: CASSSGGEKSYNEQFF; DNA: TGTGCCAGCTCTTCGGGCGGGGAGAAGTCCTACAATGAGCAGTTCTTC
J: TRBJ2-2; D: -; V: TRBV7-9; size: -; CDR3: CASSLGGTGELFF; DNA: TGTGCCAGCAGCTTAGGGGGCACCGGGGAGCTGTTTTTT
J: TRBJ2-5; D: -; V: TRBV20-1; size: -; CDR3: CSARERETQYF; DNA: TGCAGTGCTAGAGAGAGAGAGACCCAGTACTTC
J: TRBJ2-7; D: -; V: TRBV18; size: -; CDR3: CASSGGHLIYEQYF; DNA: TGTGCCAGCTCAGGAGGACACCTAATTTACGAGCAGTACTTC
J: TRBJ2-7; D: TRBD1; V: TRBV27; size: once; CDR3: CASTRTGGSEQYF; DNA: TGTGCCAGCACCCGGACAGGGGGCAGCGAGCAGTACTTC
J: TRBJ2-7; D: TRBD1; V: TRBV6-5; size: -; CDR3: CASTFGQGRNEQYF; DNA: TGTGCCAGCACTTTCGGACAGGGTAGAAACGAGCAGTACTTC
J: TRBJ2-1; D: -; V: TRBV7-2; size: -; CDR3: CASSLGQNNEQFF; DNA: TGTGCCAGCAGCTTAGGACAGAACAATGAGCAGTTCTTC
J: TRBJ2-2; D: TRBD2; V: TRBV15; size: -; CDR3: CATSRGTAGGPPGELFF; DNA: TGTGCCACCAGCAGAGGCACGGCGGGGGGGCCTCCCGGGGAGCTGTTTTTT
J: TRBJ2-5; D: TRBD2; V: TRBV10-3; size: -; CDR3: CAISESTLAGTETQYF; DNA: TGTGCCATCAGTGAGTCGACTCTAGCGGGGACGGAGACCCAGTACTTC
J: TRBJ2-5; D: -; V: TRBV7-9; size: -; CDR3: CASSLVVLASQETQYF; DNA: TGTGCCAGCAGCTTAGTAGTTTTGGCTAGCCAAGAGACCCAGTACTTC
J: TRBJ2-1; D: -; V: TRBV6-2/TRBV6-3; size: -; CDR3: CASSYRGSGTEQFF; DNA: TGTGCCAGCAGTTACCGAGGCAGCGGGACAGAGCAGTTCTTC
J: TRBJ2-3; D: TRBD2; V: TRBV24-1; size: -; CDR3: CATSDTGTSGITDTQYF; DNA: TGTGCCACCAGTGACACCGGGACTAGCGGGATTACAGATACGCAGTATTTT
J: TRBJ2-2; D: -; V: TRBV6-2/TRBV6-3; size: once; CDR3: CASSSGGGSGELFF; DNA: TGTGCCAGCAGTTCCGGAGGTGGTTCCGGGGAGCTGTTTTTT
J: TRBJ1-5; D: -; V: TRBV7-2; size: -; CDR3: CASSARPKGEPQHF; DNA: TGTGCCAGCAGCGCGCGCCCGAAGGGGGAGCCCCAGCATTTT
J: TRBJ1-2; D: TRBD1; V: TRBV6-5; size: -; CDR3: CASSLDRGQRGYTF; DNA: TGTGCCAGCAGCCTCGACAGGGGGCAACGTGGCTACACCTTC
J: TRBJ1-4; D: -; V: TRBV6-5; size: -; CDR3: CASSYGQATNEKLFF; DNA: TGTGCCAGCAGTTACGGCCAGGCAACTAATGAAAAACTGTTTTTT
J: TRBJ2-3; D: TRBD2; V: TRBV3-1/TRBV3-2; size: -; CDR3: CASSPGLATDTQYF; DNA: TGTGCCAGCAGCCCTGGACTAGCAACAGATACGCAGTATTTT
J: TRBJ1-2; D: -; V: TRBV28; size: -; CDR3: CASSLGLIYGYTF; DNA: TGTGCCAGCAGTTTGGGGCTGATCTATGGCTACACCTTC
J: TRBJ2-2; D: -; V: TRBV19; size: -; CDR3: CASSIDDGVGTGELFF; DNA: TGTGCCAGTAGTATAGATGATGGAGTGGGCACCGGGGAGCTGTTTTTT
J: TRBJ2-2; D: -; V: TRBV6-4; size: -; CDR3: CASSAGNTGELFF; DNA: TGTGCCAGCAGTGCGGGGAACACCGGGGAGCTGTTTTTT
J: TRBJ2-7; D: -; V: TRBV27; size: few; CDR3: CASSPQGGAYEQYF; DNA: TGTGCCAGCAGTCCCCAGGGGGGGGCCTACGAGCAGTACTTC
J: TRBJ1-5; D: TRBD1; V: TRBV24-1; size: -; CDR3: CATRPRQGADQPQHF; DNA: TGTGCCACCAGGCCCAGGCAGGGGGCCGATCAGCCCCAGCATTTT
J: TRBJ2-7; D: TRBD1; V: TRBV3-1/TRBV3-2; size: once; CDR3: CASSPGQGRYEQYF; DNA: TGTGCCAGCAGCCCCGGACAGGGTCGGTACGAGCAGTACTTC
J: TRBJ1-1; D: TRBD1; V: TRBV7-9; size: -; CDR3: CASSKGQGGFTEAFF; DNA: TGTGCCAGCAGCAAGGGACAGGGGGGTTTCACTGAAGCTTTCTTT
J: TRBJ2-2; D: TRBD2; V: TRBV6-1; size: few; CDR3: CASSDGLDTGELFF; DNA: TGTGCCAGCAGTGACGGACTAGATACCGGGGAGCTGTTTTTT
J: TRBJ2-3; D: -; V: TRBV5-1; size: -; CDR3: CASSLDGSHTDTQYF; DNA: TGCGCCAGCAGCTTGGATGGTAGCCACACAGATACGCAGTATTTT
J: TRBJ1-5; D: -; V: TRBV7-6; size: -; CDR3: CASSLAGQGGQPQHF; DNA: TGTGCCAGCAGCTTAGCTGGGCAGGGAGGTCAGCCCCAGCATTTT
J: TRBJ2-5; D: TRBD2; V: TRBV7-2; size: -; CDR3: CASSIAGRGRETQYF; DNA: TGTGCCAGCAGCATAGCGGGAAGGGGTAGGGAGACCCAGTACTTC
J: TRBJ2-7; D: -; V: TRBV4-1; size: -; CDR3: CASSQDLRSYEQYF; DNA: TGCGCCAGCAGCCAAGATTTAAGGAGCTACGAGCAGTACTTC
J: TRBJ2-3; D: -; V: TRBV7-9; size: -; CDR3: CASSLGYGQDSTDTQYF; DNA: TGTGCCAGCAGCTTAGGTTACGGTCAGGATAGCACAGATACGCAGTATTTT
J: TRBJ1-3; D: TRBD1; V: TRBV19; size: -; CDR3: CASRPSPGQGPYSGNTIYF; DNA: TGTGCCAGTAGACCTAGTCCGGGACAGGGGCCTTACTCTGGAAACACCATATATTTT
J: TRBJ1-5; D: -; V: TRBV28; size: few; CDR3: CASSFVGPLNQPQHF; DNA: TGTGCCAGCAGTTTCGTGGGGCCTCTGAATCAGCCCCAGCATTTT
J: TRBJ2-1; D: TRBD2; V: TRBV5-1; size: -; CDR3: CASSLASGRYNEQFF; DNA: TGCGCCAGCAGCTTGGCGAGCGGGAGATACAATGAGCAGTTCTTC
J: TRBJ2-7; D: TRBD1; V: TRBV19; size: -; CDR3: CASSPRQGTYEQYF; DNA: TGTGCCAGTAGTCCCCGACAGGGGACCTACGAGCAGTACTTC
J: TRBJ1-5; D: -; V: TRBV18; size: -; CDR3: CASSPLPVESNQPQHF; DNA: TGTGCCAGCTCACCCCTACCCGTGGAAAGCAATCAGCCCCAGCATTTT